This TCR beta chain is drawn from a study of siplizumab effects on memory and regulatory T cells. Profiled with immunoSEQ multiplex PCR; TCRdb holds only in-frame clones, not every one. The top ten hold around 1.3% of the sample, which has about 120,000 clones, roughly 92% seen once. In its sample, this clone was seen once. V shed 7 bases, J shed 3 bases, and the junction held 9 bases outside the gene matches. The CDR3 runs to 15 residues. Germline CDR1 is SGHRS and CDR2 is YFSETQ. Sequencing was done on a sample of CD4+ T cells sorted from blood. V and J are TRBV5-1 and TRBJ2-7; 11 nucleotides agree with TRBD2. The TCR was taken from a human donor in good health. The CDR3 is CASRSLTSGDYEQYF. CDR3 DNA sequence: TGCGCCAGCCGCTCTTTGACTAGCGGGGACTACGAGCAGTACTTC.